One and the same sample provided the 30 T cell receptor beta chains below, sequenced in a study of tumour-infiltrating T cells in Burkitt lymphoma. Measured with immunoSEQ multiplex PCR; TCRdb has only the in-frame clones, and not every one. The sample contains around 15,000 clones, around four fifths of which appear only once. Sequenced material: tumor tissue. The receptor set was obtained from a human donor with diffuse large B-cell lymphoma.

The V gene is TRBV6-6, the J gene TRBJ1-4; D not certain. V lost 0 bases, J lost 3 bases, and 11 bases lay in between. The CDR3 length is 16 residues. Germline V gives CDR1 MNHNY, CDR2 SVGAGI (reference sequence). The CDR3 protein is CASSYSVVGPNEKLFF. The CDR3 DNA is TGTGCCAGCAGTTACTCGGTGGTCGGGCCTAATGAAAAACTGTTTTTT.

Only a few counts were recorded for this clone. The chain links TRBV7-6 to TRBJ2-1; the match to TRBD2 covers 12 bases. In germline, CDR1 is SGHVS, CDR2 FNYEAQ. V shed 4 bases and J 9 bases; nucleotides not matched to a gene: 10. This CDR3 contains 16 residues. CDR3 sequence (DNA): TGTGCCAGCAGCTCCCCGACTAGCGGGAGAAACGGTGAGCAGTTCTTC. It yields the protein CASSSPTSGRNGEQFF.

This chain links TRBV7-6 with TRBJ1-1, with D possibly TRBD1 on 5 matching bases. V lost 3 bases and J 3 bases, leaving 11 bases between the germline ends. This CDR3 has 14 amino acids. Germline lookup yields CDR1 SGHVS and CDR2 FNYEAQ. The CDR3: CASSLQGGDTEAFF. CDR3 coding DNA: TGTGCCAGCAGCTTGCAGGGAGGTGACACTGAAGCTTTCTTT.

The CDR3 DNA is TGTGCCAGCTTAGGGGGCCCTGTCTCTGGAAACACCATATATTTT. It specifies CASLGGPVSGNTIYF. This rearrangement joins TRBV7-8 to TRBJ1-3; 7 positions agree with TRBD1. The V gene end was trimmed by 8 bases and the J gene end by 0 bases; junction bases not matched to a gene: 7. The CDR3 is made up of 15 amino acids. Germline-derived CDR1 and CDR2 are SGHVS and FQNEAQ.

V usage is TRBV4-3 and J usage is TRBJ1-2, with a tentative D call TRBD1 (5 bases). The CDR3 is made up of 12 amino acids. Trimming left V 6 bases short and J 6 bases short, with 11 bases between. CDR1 and CDR2 (germline): LGHNA, YSLEER. The CDR3 nucleotides are TGCGCCAGCAGTCAGGGTGGGGATGGCTACACCTTC. It is translated as CASSQGGDGYTF.

This clone was counted between two and nine times. The chain uses TRBV5-1 and TRBJ1-1; D is undetermined. V dropped 0 bases and J dropped 7 bases, with 13 bases sitting between them. The CDR3 has 14 amino acids. CDR1 is SGHRS, CDR2 YFSETQ, per germline. CDR3 loop: CASSLVGGLGEAFF. The CDR3 DNA is TGCGCCAGCAGCTTGGTGGGAGGTTTAGGTGAAGCTTTCTTT.

The chain joins TRBV7-9 to TRBJ2-1, with D unclear. The V gene lost 7 bases and the J gene lost 10 bases, with 20 bases spanning the gap. Germline V gene data show CDR1 as SEHNR and CDR2 as FQNEAQ (reference sequence). The CDR3 has 14 amino acids. CDR3 DNA sequence: TGTGCCAGCACCCCTGGGGTGCGATATGGGGAGCAGTTCTTC. This translates into CASTPGVRYGEQFF. Full variable domain (outside the CDR3, taken from reference TRBV7-9 and TRBJ2-1): DTGVSQNPRHKITKRGQNVTFRCDPISEHNRLYWYRQTLGQGPEFLTYFQNEAQLEKSRLLSDRFSAERPKGSFSTLEIQRTEQGDSAMYLCASTPGVRYGEQFFGPGTRLTVL.

Here the CDR3 DNA reads TGTGCCAGTAGTATTAATTATTGGAGCTCCTACGAGCAGTACTTC. Translation gives CASSINYWSSYEQYF. The chain carries TRBV19 and TRBJ2-7; D remains unclear. The CDR3 totals 15 residues. Trimming removed 3 bases at V and 0 bases at J, with 12 bases between. Germline V gene lookup returns CDR1 LNHDA and CDR2 SQIVND (reference sequence).

The chain is built from TRBV19 and TRBJ1-5, with 9 bases lining up with TRBD1. The length of the CDR3 is 15 residues. After removal of 3 bases from V and 5 bases from J, the junction contained 5 bases not matched to a gene. Germline V gene sequence: CDR1 LNHDA, CDR2 SQIVND (reference sequence). The CDR3 DNA sequence: TGTGCCAGTAGTATTACGGGACAGGGCGATCAGCCCCAGCATTTT. As protein: CASSITGQGDQPQHF.

CDR3 protein: CASSPFDRANYGYTF. CDR3 in DNA: TGTGCCAGCTCACCTTTCGACAGGGCCAACTATGGCTACACCTTC. The chain carries TRBV18 and TRBJ1-2, with 7 bases that match TRBD1. V lost 3 bases and J lost 2; bases outside the gene matches: 6. The germline CDR1 and CDR2 sequences are KGHSH and LQKENI. This CDR3 is built from 15 residues.

The chain carries TRBV29-1 and TRBJ1-1; 8 bases align to TRBD1. This CDR3 region has 13 residues. The germline V gene encodes CDR1 SQVTM and CDR2 ANQGSEA. With 7 bases clipped from V and 0 bases from J, the junction kept 4 bases outside the gene matches. CDR3 region: CSGRQGLNTEAFF. CDR3 in DNA: TGCAGCGGACGACAGGGGTTGAACACTGAAGCTTTCTTT.

The chain employs TRBV10-3 and TRBJ2-3; D is unclear. V lost 2 bases and J lost 4, with 10 bases in between. Germline assignment: CDR1 ENHRY and CDR2 SYGVKD. The CDR3 runs 14 residues. The CDR3 sequence: CAISEESGADTQYF. The CDR3 DNA sequence: TGTGCCATCAGTGAGGAATCTGGGGCAGATACGCAGTATTTT.

The chain has TRBV27 and TRBJ1-2, with a tentative D call TRBD1 (5 bases). CDR1 and CDR2 (germline): MNHEY, SMNVEV (reference sequence). Trimming removed 0 bases from V and 5 bases from J, with 16 bases in between. The CDR3 is 16 amino acids. As DNA, the CDR3 is TGTGCCAGCAGTTTATCGGGACGGGTAAAAGTTTATGGCTACACCTTC. It translates to CASSLSGRVKVYGYTF.

The V gene is TRBV23-1, the J gene TRBJ1-5, with 11 bases matching TRBD1. TRBV23-1 carries the ORF label, with uncertain function. This CDR3 is 18 amino acids long. V shed 0 bases, J shed 7 bases, and the junction held 11 bases outside the gene matches. As DNA, the CDR3 is TGCGCCAGCAGTCAATCGAGGACAGGGGGCGCAGATCGGCAGCCCCAGCATTTT. This codes for CASSQSRTGGADRQPQHF.

Points on this clone: The junction departs from germline at one end; a sequencing error may be responsible. The V call is TRBV10-3, the J call TRBJ1-2; possibly TRBD1 for D (5 bases). In germline, CDR1 is ENHRY, CDR2 SYGVKD. This CDR3 region has 13 residues. The chain's CDR3 is CAISEDRSYDYTF. CDR3 sequence (DNA): TGTGCCATCAGTGAGGACAGATCCTATGACTACACCTTC.

This chain joins TRBV5-6 and TRBJ2-7; D perhaps matches TRBD1 (6 bases). CDR3 size: 14 residues. Per the germline V gene, CDR1 is SGHDT and CDR2 is YYEEEE. Trimming pared 7 bases from V and 6 bases from J, leaving 20 bases between. The CDR3 loop reads CASCWTVRCPEQYF. CDR3 sequence (DNA): TGTGCCAGCTGCTGGACAGTGAGATGTCCCGAGCAGTACTTC.

The chain links TRBV28 to TRBJ1-4; 7 bases align to TRBD1. Germline-derived CDR1 and CDR2 are MDHEN and SYDVKM. CDR3 length: 15 amino acids. Unmatched junction bases numbered 12, after V lost 6 bases and J lost 8 bases. DNA for the CDR3: TGTGCCAGCAGCCGACCCGGGACAGTCGAAGAAAAACTGTTTTTT. Translation gives CASSRPGTVEEKLFF.

CDR3 amino acids: CASRLGGLNTEAFF. CDR3 in DNA: TGTGCCAGCAGACTCGGCGGGTTGAACACTGAAGCTTTCTTT. The J gene is TRBJ1-1, the V gene TRBV27; D ambiguous. This CDR3 contains 14 residues. Deletions cut 6 bases from V and 0 bases from J, with 11 bases between. The germline V gene has CDR1 MNHEY and CDR2 SMNVEV (reference sequence).

This sequence joins TRBV29-1 and TRBJ1-5, with 8 bases aligning to TRBD1. This CDR3 is 13 amino acids long. Germline loops: CDR1 SQVTM, CDR2 ANQGSEA. V lost 3 bases to trimming and J lost 7 bases; unmatched junction nucleotides: 5. The CDR3 here is CSVETGDDQPQHF. The CDR3 DNA reads as TGCAGCGTTGAGACAGGGGATGACCAGCCCCAGCATTTT.

J is TRBJ1-2 and V is TRBV19; 10 bases are a match to TRBD1. The CDR3 has 15 residues. Germline CDR1 LNHDA, CDR2 SQIVND (reference sequence). V lost 5 bases, J lost 5 bases, and 8 bases stayed unmatched. This CDR3 reads CASSGPGQGLYGYTF. CDR3 DNA: TGTGCCAGTAGTGGACCGGGACAGGGGTTGTATGGCTACACCTTC.

V and J are TRBV19 and TRBJ2-3; D is unresolved. Germline loops: CDR1 LNHDA, CDR2 SQIVND (reference sequence). This CDR3 spans 14 amino acids. Between the trimmed V and J ends, which lost 4 bases and 0 bases, there was a span of 8 bases. CDR3 nucleotides: TGTGCCAGTAGTACTGGCTTTAGCACAGATACGCAGTATTTT. Translation gives CASSTGFSTDTQYF.

This chain connects TRBV27 to TRBJ2-5, with D possibly being TRBD1 (6 bases). Deletions cut 5 bases from V and 4 bases from J, with 14 bases between. CDR3 length: 14 residues. The germline gives CDR1 MNHEY, CDR2 SMNVEV (reference sequence). CDR3 sequence (DNA): TGTGCCAGCAGTCCCTTGGACAGTACAGAGACCCAGTACTTC. It is translated as CASSPLDSTETQYF.

This clone appeared a few times. V usage is TRBV2 and J usage is TRBJ1-2, with no clear D. Trimming cost V 0 bases and J 2 bases, with 10 bases left between them. Germline V gene data show CDR1 as SNHLY and CDR2 as FYNNEI. This CDR3 has 15 amino acids. The CDR3 loop reads CASSEADGRNYGYTF. Here the CDR3 DNA reads TGTGCCAGCAGTGAAGCGGACGGCCGGAACTATGGCTACACCTTC.

This clone was recorded once. The chain uses TRBV28 and TRBJ1-1; maybe TRBD1 (6 bases). Germline loops: CDR1 MDHEN, CDR2 SYDVKM. The CDR3 covers 14 residues. Trimming removed 11 bases at V and 1 base at J, with 17 bases between. The CDR3 protein is CACKEGGANTEAFF. As DNA, the CDR3 is TGTGCCTGTAAAGAGGGGGGCGCGAACACTGAAGCTTTCTTT.

The gene calls are TRBV29-1 and TRBJ2-7, with TRBD2 as a possible D gene (7 bases). Trimming removed 1 base at V and 1 base at J, with 11 bases between. Germline lookup yields CDR1 SQVTM and CDR2 ANQGSEA. The CDR3 covers 14 residues. Here the CDR3 reads CSVEVGRGSYEQYF. The CDR3 DNA sequence: TGCAGCGTTGAAGTGGGGAGGGGGTCCTACGAGCAGTACTTC.

In DNA, the CDR3 is TGTGCCAGCAGCGTGGGACAGGAGACCCAGTACTTC. This sequence encodes CASSVGQETQYF. V gene TRBV7-8 combines with J gene TRBJ2-5; TRBD1 agrees at 7 bases. Germline V gives CDR1 SGHVS, CDR2 FQNEAQ. The ends lost 5 bases at V and 5 bases at J; junction bases unmatched: 2. This CDR3 is built from 12 residues. Based on the CDR3 plus reference TRBV7-8 and TRBJ2-5, the full variable domain is GAGVSQSPRYKVAKRGQDVALRCDPISGHVSLFWYQQALGQGPEFLTYFQNEAQLDKSGLPSDRFFAERPEGSVSTLKIQRTQQEDSAVYLCASSVGQETQYFGPGTRLLVL.

This rearrangement joins TRBV15 to TRBJ1-3; D uncertain. Per the germline V gene, CDR1 is LNHNV and CDR2 is YYDKDF (reference sequence). V was clipped by 3 bases and J by 0 bases, with 9 bases between them. This CDR3 is 15 amino acids long. This CDR3 is CATSSALYSGNTIYF. The CDR3 region has the DNA TGTGCCACCAGCAGTGCTCTATACTCTGGAAACACCATATATTTT.

This chain connects TRBV27 to TRBJ1-5; D is unresolved. This CDR3 region has 14 residues. Looked up from germline, CDR1 is MNHEY and CDR2 is SMNVEV (reference sequence). V shed 6 bases and J shed 1 base, with 10 bases lying between them. The CDR3: CASRAGGSNQPQHF. The CDR3 bases are TGTGCCAGCAGGGCGGGTGGCAGCAATCAGCCCCAGCATTTT.

The V gene is TRBV5-6, the J gene TRBJ2-2; 12 bases are a match to TRBD1. Germline V CDR1 and CDR2: SGHDT, YYEEEE. CDR3 length equals 17 residues. The trim removed 5 bases at V and 7 bases at J, leaving 12 bases unmatched. CDR3 in DNA: TGTGCCAGCAGTCCTTACGGGACAGGGGGCCTTGTCGGGGAGCTGTTTTTT. It encodes CASSPYGTGGLVGELFF. Supplemented by reference TRBV5-6 and TRBJ2-2, the full variable domain reads DAGVTQSPTHLIKTRGQQVTLRCSPKSGHDTVSWYQQALGQGPQFIFQYYEEEERQRGNFPDRFSGHQFPNYSSELNVNALLLGDSALYLCASSPYGTGGLVGELFFGEGSRLTVL.

The V call is TRBV19, the J call TRBJ2-2, with unresolved D. Germline lookup yields CDR1 LNHDA and CDR2 SQIVND (reference sequence). Trimming cost V 4 bases and J 3 bases, with 9 bases left between them. CDR3 length equals 14 residues. In DNA form, the CDR3 reads TGTGCCAGTAGTAATCTAGGGCACACCGGGGAGCTGTTTTTT. It codes for CASSNLGHTGELFF.